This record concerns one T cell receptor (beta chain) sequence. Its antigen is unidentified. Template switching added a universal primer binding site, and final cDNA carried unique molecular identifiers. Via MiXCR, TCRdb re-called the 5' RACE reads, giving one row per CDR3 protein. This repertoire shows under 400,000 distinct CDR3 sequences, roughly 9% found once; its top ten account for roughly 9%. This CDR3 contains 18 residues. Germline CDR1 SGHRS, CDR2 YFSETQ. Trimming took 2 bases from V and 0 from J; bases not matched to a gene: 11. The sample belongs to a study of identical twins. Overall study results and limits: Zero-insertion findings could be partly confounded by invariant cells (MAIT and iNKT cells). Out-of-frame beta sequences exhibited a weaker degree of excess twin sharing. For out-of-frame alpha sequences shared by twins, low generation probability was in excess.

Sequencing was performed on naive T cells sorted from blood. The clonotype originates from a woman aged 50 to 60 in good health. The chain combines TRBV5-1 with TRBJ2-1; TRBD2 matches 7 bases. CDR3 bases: TGCGCCAGCAGCTTCACAAGCGGGGCCTCTAGCTCCTACAATGAGCAGTTCTTC. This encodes CASSFTSGASSSYNEQFF.